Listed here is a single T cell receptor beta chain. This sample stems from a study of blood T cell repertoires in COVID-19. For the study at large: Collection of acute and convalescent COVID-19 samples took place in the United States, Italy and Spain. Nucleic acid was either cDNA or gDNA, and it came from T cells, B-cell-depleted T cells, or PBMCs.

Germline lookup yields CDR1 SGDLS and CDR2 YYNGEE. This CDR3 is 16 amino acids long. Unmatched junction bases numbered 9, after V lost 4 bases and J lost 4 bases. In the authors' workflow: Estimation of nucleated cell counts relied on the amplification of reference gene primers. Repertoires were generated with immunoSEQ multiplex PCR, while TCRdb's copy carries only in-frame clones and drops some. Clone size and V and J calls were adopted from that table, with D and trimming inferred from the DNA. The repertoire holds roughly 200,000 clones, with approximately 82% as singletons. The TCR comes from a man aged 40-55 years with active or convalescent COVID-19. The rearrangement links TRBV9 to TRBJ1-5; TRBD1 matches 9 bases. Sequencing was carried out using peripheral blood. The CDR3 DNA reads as TGTGCCAGCAGCCCTGAGGGGACAGGGAGGAATCAGCCCCAGCATTTT. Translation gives CASSPEGTGRNQPQHF.